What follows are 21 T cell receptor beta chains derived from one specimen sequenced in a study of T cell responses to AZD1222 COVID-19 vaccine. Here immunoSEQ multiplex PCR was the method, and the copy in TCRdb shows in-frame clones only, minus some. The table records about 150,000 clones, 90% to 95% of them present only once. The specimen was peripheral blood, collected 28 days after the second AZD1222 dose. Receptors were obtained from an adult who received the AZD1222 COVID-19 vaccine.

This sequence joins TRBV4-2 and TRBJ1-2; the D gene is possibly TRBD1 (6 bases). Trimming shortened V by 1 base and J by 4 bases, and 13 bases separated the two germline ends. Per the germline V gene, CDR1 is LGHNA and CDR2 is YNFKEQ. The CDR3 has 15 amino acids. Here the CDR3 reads CASSQGTGPSYGYTF. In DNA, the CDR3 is TGTGCCAGCAGCCAAGGAACAGGGCCCTCCTATGGCTACACCTTC.

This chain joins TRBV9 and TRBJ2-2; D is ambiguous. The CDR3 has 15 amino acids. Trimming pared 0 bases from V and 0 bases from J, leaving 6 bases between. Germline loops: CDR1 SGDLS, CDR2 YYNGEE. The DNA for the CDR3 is TGTGCCAGCAGCGTAGGGGGAACGAACACCGGGGAGCTGTTTTTT. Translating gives CASSVGGTNTGELFF.

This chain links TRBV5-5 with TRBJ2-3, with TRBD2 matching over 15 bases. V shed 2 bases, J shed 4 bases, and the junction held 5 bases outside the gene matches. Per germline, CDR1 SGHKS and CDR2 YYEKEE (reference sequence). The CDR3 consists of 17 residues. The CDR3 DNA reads TGTGCCAGCAGCTTACGGACTAGCGGGAGGGTATCAGATACGCAGTATTTT. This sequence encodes CASSLRTSGRVSDTQYF.

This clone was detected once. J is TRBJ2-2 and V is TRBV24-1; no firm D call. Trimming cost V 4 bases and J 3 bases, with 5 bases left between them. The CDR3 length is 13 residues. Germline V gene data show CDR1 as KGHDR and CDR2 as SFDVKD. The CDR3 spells CATSDTYTGELFF. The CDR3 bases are TGTGCCACCAGTGACACTTACACCGGGGAGCTGTTTTTT.

The CDR3 sequence: CASSKGLAGGLETQYF. CDR3 sequence (DNA): TGTGCCAGCAGTAAGGGACTAGCGGGGGGGCTAGAGACCCAGTACTTC. The chain employs TRBV2 and TRBJ2-5; 16 nucleotides align to TRBD2. The CDR3 covers 16 residues. Germline CDR1 is SNHLY and CDR2 is FYNNEI. V dropped 5 bases and J dropped 4; count of bases not matched to a gene: 4.

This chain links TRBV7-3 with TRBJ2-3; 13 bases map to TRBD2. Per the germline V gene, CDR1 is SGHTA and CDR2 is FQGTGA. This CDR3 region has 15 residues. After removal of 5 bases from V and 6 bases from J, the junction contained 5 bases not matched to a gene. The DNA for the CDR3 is TGTGCCAGCAGCCCCCCGACTAGCGGGGGGGATACGCAGTATTTT. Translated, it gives CASSPPTSGGDTQYF.

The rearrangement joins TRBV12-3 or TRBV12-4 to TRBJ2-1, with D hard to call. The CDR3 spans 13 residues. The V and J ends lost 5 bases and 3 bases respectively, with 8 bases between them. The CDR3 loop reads CASSKGNYNEQFF. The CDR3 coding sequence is TGTGCCAGCAGTAAGGGTAACTACAATGAGCAGTTCTTC.

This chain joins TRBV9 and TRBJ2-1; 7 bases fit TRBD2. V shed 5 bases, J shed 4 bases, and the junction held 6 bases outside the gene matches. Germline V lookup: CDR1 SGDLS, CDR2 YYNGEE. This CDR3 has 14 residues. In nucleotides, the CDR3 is TGTGCCAGCAGTCCCGGCGGGGGTTACAATGAGCAGTTCTTC. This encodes CASSPGGGYNEQFF.

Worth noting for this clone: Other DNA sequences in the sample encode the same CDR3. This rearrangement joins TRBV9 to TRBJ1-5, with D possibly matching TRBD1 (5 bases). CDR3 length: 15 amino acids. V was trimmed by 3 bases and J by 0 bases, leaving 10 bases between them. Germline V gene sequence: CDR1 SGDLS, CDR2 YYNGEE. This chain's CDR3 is CASSAGGYSNQPQHF. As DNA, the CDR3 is TGTGCCAGCAGCGCCGGGGGGTATAGCAATCAGCCCCAGCATTTT. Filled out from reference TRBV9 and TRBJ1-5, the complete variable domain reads DSGVTQTPKHLITATGQRVTLRCSPRSGDLSVYWYQQSLDQGLQFLIQYYNGEERAKGNILERFSAQQFPDLHSELNLSSLELGDSALYFCASSAGGYSNQPQHFGDGTRLSIL.

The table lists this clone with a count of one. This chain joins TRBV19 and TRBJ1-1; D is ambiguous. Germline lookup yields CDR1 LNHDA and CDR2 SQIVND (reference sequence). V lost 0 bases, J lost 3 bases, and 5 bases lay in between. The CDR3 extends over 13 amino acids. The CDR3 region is CASSIDSDTEAFF. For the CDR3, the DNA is TGTGCCAGTAGTATAGACTCGGACACTGAAGCTTTCTTT.

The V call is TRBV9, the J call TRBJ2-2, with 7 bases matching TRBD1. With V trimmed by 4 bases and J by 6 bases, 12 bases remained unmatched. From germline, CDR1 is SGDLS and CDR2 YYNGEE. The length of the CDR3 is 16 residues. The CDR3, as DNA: TGTGCCAGCAGCTCCCAGACAGGGCTGGTATCCGGGGAGCTGTTTTTT. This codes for CASSSQTGLVSGELFF.

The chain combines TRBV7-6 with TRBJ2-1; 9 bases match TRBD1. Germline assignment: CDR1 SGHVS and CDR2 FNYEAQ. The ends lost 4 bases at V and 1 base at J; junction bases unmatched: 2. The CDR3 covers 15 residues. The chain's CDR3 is CASSSGQGSYNEQFF. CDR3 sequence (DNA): TGTGCCAGCAGCTCCGGACAGGGGTCCTACAATGAGCAGTTCTTC.

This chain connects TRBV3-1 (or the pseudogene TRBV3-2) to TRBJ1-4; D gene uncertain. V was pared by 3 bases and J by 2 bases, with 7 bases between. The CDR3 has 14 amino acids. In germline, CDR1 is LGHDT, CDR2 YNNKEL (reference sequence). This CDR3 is CASSHQPTNEKLFF. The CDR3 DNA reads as TGTGCCAGCAGCCACCAGCCGACTAATGAAAAACTGTTTTTT.

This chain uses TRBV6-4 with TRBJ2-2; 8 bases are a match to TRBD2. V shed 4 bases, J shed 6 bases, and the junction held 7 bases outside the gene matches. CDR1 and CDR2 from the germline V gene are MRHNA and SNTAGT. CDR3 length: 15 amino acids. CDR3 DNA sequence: TGTGCCAGCAGTGTCGGCCGGGGGGGACCCGGGGAGCTGTTTTTT. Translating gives CASSVGRGGPGELFF.

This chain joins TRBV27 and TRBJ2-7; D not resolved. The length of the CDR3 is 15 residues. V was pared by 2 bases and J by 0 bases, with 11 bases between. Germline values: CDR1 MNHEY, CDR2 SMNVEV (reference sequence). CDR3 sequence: CASSLVTASSYEQYF. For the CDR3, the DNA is TGTGCCAGCAGTTTAGTCACAGCGAGCTCCTACGAGCAGTACTTC.

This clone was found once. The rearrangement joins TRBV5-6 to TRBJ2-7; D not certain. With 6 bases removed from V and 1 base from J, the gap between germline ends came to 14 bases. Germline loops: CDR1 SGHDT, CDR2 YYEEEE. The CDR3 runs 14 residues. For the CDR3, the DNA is TGTGCCAGCACCTCCCGGAGTATGTCCTACGAGCAGTACTTC. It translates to CASTSRSMSYEQYF.

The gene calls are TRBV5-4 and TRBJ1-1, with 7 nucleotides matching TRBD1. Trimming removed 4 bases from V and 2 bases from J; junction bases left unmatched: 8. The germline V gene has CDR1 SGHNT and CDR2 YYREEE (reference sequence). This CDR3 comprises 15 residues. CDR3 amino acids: CASSEPTGANTEAFF. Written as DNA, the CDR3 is TGTGCCAGCAGCGAACCAACAGGGGCCAACACTGAAGCTTTCTTT. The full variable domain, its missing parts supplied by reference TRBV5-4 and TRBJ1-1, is ETGVTQSPTHLIKTRGQQVTLRCSSQSGHNTVSWYQQALGQGPQFIFQYYREEENGRGNFPPRFSGLQFPNYSSELNVNALELDDSALYLCASSEPTGANTEAFFGQGTRLTVV.

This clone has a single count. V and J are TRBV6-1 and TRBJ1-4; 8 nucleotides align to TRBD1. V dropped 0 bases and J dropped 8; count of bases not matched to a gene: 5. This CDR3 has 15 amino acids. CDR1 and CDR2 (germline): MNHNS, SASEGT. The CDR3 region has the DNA TGTGCCAGCAGTGAAGCTTCAGGGGGCGGAGAAAAACTGTTTTTT. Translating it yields CASSEASGGGEKLFF.

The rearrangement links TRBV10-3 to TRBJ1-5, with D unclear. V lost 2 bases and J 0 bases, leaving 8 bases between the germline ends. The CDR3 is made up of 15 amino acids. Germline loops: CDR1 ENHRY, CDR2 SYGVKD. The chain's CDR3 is CAISEGQDSNQPQHF. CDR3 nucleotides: TGTGCCATCAGTGAGGGCCAGGATAGCAATCAGCCCCAGCATTTT.

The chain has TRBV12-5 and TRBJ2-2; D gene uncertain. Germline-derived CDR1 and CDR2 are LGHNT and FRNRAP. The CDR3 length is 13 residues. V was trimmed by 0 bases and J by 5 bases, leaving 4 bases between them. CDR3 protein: CASGLVSTGELFF. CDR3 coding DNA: TGTGCTAGTGGTTTGGTCTCGACCGGGGAGCTGTTTTTT.

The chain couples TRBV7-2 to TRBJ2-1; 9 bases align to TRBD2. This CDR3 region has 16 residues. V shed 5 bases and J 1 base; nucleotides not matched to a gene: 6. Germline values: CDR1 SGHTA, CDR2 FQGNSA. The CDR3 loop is CASSLQSGGSYNEQFF. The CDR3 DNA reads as TGTGCCAGCAGCCTCCAGAGCGGGGGGTCCTACAATGAGCAGTTCTTC. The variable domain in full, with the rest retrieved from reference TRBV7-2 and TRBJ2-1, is GAGVSQSPSNKVTEKGKDVELRCDPISGHTALYWYRQSLGQGLEFLIYFQGNSAPDKSGLPSDRFSAERTGGSVSTLTIQRTQQEDSAVYLCASSLQSGGSYNEQFFGPGTRLTVL.